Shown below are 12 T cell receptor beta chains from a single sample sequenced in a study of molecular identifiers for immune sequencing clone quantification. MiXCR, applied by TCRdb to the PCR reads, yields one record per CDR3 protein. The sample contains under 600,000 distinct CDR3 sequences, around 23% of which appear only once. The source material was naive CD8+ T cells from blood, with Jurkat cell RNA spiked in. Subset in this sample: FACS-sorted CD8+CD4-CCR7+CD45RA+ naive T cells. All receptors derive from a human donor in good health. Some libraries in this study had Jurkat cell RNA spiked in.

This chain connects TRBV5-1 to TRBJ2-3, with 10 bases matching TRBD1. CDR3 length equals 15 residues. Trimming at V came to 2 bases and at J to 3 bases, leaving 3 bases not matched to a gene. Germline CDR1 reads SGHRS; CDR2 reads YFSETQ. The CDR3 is CASSFGQGGTDTQYF. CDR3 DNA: TGCGCCAGCAGCTTCGGACAGGGGGGAACAGATACGCAGTATTTT. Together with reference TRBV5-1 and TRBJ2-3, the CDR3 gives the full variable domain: KAGVTQTPRYLIKTRGQQVTLSCSPISGHRSVSWYQQTPGQGLQFLFEYFSETQRNKGNFPGRFSGRQFSNSRSEMNVSTLELGDSALYLCASSFGQGGTDTQYFGPGTRLTVL.

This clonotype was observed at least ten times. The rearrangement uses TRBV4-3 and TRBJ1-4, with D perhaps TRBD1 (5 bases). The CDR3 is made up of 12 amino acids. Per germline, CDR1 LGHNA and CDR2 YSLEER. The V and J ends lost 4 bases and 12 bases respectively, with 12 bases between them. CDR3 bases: TGCGCCAGCAGCCCACAGGACGGTCAACTGTTTTTT. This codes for CASSPQDGQLFF.

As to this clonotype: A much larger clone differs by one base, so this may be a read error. CDR3 sequence reads: CGADSPSEYEQYF. The CDR3 DNA reads TGCGGTGCCGACTCGCCTAGCGAGTACGAGCAGTACTTC. The chain recombines TRBV20-1 with TRBJ2-7, with D perhaps TRBD2 (6 bases). Germline V CDR1 and CDR2: DFQATT, SNEGSKA (reference sequence). This CDR3 spans 13 amino acids.

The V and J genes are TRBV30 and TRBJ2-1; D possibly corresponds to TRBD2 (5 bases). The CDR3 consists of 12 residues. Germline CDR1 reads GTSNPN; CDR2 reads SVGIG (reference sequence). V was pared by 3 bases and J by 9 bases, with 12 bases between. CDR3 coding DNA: TGTGCCTGGAGCCCCGTAAGCGGTGAGCAGTTCTTC. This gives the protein CAWSPVSGEQFF.

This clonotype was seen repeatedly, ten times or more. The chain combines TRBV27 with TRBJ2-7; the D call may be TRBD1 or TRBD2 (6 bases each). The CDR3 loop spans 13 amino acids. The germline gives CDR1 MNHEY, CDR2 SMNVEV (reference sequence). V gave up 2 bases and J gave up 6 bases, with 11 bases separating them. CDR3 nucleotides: TGTGCCAGCAGTTTACGAGGGGGGTTCGAGCAGTACTTC. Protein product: CASSLRGGFEQYF.

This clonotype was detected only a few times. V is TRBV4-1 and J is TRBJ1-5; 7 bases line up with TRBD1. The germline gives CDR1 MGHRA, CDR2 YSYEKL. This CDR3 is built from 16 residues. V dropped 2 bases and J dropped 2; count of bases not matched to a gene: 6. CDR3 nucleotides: TGCGCCAGCAGCCAAACGACAGGGATGGGCAATCAGCCCCAGCATTTT. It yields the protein CASSQTTGMGNQPQHF.

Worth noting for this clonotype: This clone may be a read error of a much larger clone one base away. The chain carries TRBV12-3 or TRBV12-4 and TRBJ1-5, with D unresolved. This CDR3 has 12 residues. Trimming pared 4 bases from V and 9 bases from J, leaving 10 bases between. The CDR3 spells CASSSGYGPQHF. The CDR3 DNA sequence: TGTGCCAGCAGTTCTGGGTATGGGCCCCAGCATTTT.

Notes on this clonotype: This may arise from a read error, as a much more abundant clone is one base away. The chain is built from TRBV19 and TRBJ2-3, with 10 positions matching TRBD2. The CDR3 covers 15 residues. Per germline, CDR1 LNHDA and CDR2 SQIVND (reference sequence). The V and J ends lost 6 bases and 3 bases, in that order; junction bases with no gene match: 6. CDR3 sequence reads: CASRLGTSETDTQYF. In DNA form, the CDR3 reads TGTGCCAGTAGACTGGGGACTAGCGAAACAGATACGCAGTATTTT.

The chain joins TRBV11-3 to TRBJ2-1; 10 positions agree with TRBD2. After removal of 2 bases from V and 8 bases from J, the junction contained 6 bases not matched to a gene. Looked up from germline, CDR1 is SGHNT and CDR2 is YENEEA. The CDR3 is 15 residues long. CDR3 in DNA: TGTGCCAGCAGCTTATTCCTAGCGGGAGTGGATGAGCAGTTCTTC. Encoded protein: CASSLFLAGVDEQFF.

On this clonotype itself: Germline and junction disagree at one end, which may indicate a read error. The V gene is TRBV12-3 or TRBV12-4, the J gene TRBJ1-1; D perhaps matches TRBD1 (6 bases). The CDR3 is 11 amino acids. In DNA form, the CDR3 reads TGTGCCAGCAGCCGGGACACTGACGGTTTGTTT. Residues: CASSRDTDGLF.

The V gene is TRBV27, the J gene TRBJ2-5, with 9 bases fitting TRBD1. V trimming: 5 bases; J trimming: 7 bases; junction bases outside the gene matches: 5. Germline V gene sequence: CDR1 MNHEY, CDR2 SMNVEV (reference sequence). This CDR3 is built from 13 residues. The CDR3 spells CASSRTGEGTQYF. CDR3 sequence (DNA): TGTGCCAGCAGTCGGACAGGGGAAGGGACCCAGTACTTC.

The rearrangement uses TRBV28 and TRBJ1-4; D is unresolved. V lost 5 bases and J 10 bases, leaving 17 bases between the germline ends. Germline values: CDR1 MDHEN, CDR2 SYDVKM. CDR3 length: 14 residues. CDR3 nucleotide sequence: TGTGCCAGCAGTGTACGCCGGGCACGCGGAAAACTGTTTTTT. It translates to CASSVRRARGKLFF.